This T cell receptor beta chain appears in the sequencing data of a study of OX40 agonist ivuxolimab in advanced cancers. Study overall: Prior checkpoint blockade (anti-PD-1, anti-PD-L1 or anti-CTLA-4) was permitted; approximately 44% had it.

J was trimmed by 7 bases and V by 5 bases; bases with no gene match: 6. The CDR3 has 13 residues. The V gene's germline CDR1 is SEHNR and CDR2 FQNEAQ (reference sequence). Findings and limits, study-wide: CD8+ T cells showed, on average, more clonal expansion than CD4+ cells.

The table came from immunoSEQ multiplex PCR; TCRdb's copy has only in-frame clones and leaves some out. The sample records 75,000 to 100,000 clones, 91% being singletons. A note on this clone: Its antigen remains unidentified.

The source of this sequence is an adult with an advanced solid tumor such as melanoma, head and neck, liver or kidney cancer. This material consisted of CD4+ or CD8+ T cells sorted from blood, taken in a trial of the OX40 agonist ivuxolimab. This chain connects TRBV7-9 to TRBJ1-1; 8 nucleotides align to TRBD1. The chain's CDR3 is CASSPDRAFEAFF. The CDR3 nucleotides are TGTGCCAGCAGCCCGGACAGGGCCTTTGAAGCTTTCTTT. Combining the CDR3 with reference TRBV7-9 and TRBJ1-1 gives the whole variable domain DTGVSQNPRHKITKRGQNVTFRCDPISEHNRLYWYRQTLGQGPEFLTYFQNEAQLEKSRLLSDRFSAERPKGSFSTLEIQRTEQGDSAMYLCASSPDRAFEAFFGQGTRLTVV.